This T cell receptor (beta chain) emerged from a study of blood T cell repertoires in COVID-19 (dated by TCRdb to 2019 to 2021). Concerning the study at large: Samples from collaborators originated in the United States, Italy and Spain and spanned both the acute and convalescent phases of COVID-19. Subjects who had been exposed to COVID-19, were actively infected with it, or had recovered from it provided the deeply sampled blood TCRbeta repertoires that made up the dataset. The material from the prospective study consisted of cDNA or gDNA derived from T cells, B-cell-depleted T cells, or PBMCs. A de-identified subject ID, COVID-19 status, age in years and sex were almost always included in the sample metadata. The samples were drawn from two sources: the first 160 participants of the ongoing ImmuneRACE study, and 1,000 to 1,500 subjects contributed by 6 global collaborators. The repertoires were made available in a free public database intended to serve as a resource for research on the immune response to SARS-CoV-2. Where HLA class I and class II types were available, the types were taken from metadata supplied by the sample provider, not from assay-based typing.

CDR3 length: 15 amino acids, cysteine to phenylalanine. Of the read, only the CDR3 DNA is kept; its 45 bases are in frame from base 1. Relative to germline, V is missing 6 bases and J is missing 0 bases, with 4 bases of the junction outside any gene match. Reading the germline V gene gives CDR1 MNHEY and CDR2 SVGAGI. About this clone: The target of this receptor is not known. Base quality data are lacking; no much larger clone is found one base away.

Each collaborating institution followed its own protocols to collect whole blood in K2EDTA tubes. For TCRbeta analysis, collaborator samples were shipped as frozen whole blood, as isolated PBMCs, or as DNA extracted from either sample type. The paper as a whole reports these results and caveats: How much clinical and demographic metadata was included differed by source and by participant, and the metadata was provided uncurated.

TCRbeta CDR3 regions were amplified from genomic DNA using the immunoSEQ Assay, a bias-controlled multiplex PCR. In the source study's methods: The number of nucleated cells in each sample was estimated by amplification of reference gene primers within the assay. To quantify the absolute abundance of each unique TCRbeta CDR3 rearrangement, sequence reads were collapsed and filtered. Productive Simpson clonality was computed per sample as the square root of Simpson's diversity index over productive rearrangements. The source is immuneACCESS, and TCRdb retained only in-frame sequences with V and J called. Part of the clones is not carried over; for the studies checked, unresolved V genes explain less than half of this, and the remainder is unexplained. V and J calls and clone size are as listed in that table; D and trimming were resolved from the DNA. For this sample there are 100,000 to 150,000 clones; roughly 74% appear just once. More than 5.5% of the sample is taken by the ten largest.

Sequenced input: peripheral blood. The chain is encoded by TRBV6-5 joined to TRBJ1-1; TRBD1 fits 10 bases in the junction. The TCR originated in a man in his sixties with acute or convalescent COVID-19. The nucleotides read TGTGCCAGCAGCCGGACAGGGGGAATGAACACTGAAGCTTTCTTT. Translated, it gives CASSRTGGMNTEAFF.